This TCR beta chain emerged from a study of Graves' ophthalmopathy and Graves' hyperthyroidism. Study observations and caveats: Ophthalmopathy progression was predicted with about 67% sensitivity and approximately 72% specificity.

CDR3 size: 12 residues. V lost 6 bases, J lost 5 bases, and 10 bases lay in between. Other autoimmune disease, uncontrolled infection, pregnancy and lactation led to exclusion. Someone took the PBMCs out of 10 ml of fresh peripheral blood. About this clonotype: Its cognate antigen is unknown.

CDR3 regions of TCR beta were amplified from RNA transcripts. An initial RT-PCR round employing HTBI primers preceded a second-round multiplex PCR. TCRdb re-analysed the multiplex PCR reads in MiXCR, keeping a single row per CDR3 protein. The sample lists about 210,000 distinct CDR3 sequences; less than 30% were seen once. The chain links TRBV12-3 or TRBV12-4 to TRBJ1-1, with D hard to call. The sample taken for sequencing was peripheral blood. The sequence came from a man over 45 with Graves' ophthalmopathy. This chain's CDR3 is CASRGYGTEAFF. The DNA for the CDR3 is TGTGCCAGCAGAGGGTATGGGACTGAAGCTTTCTTT.